The T cell receptor beta chain described here comes from a study of T cell repertoires in aging, cancer and after chemotherapy. The length of the CDR3 is 14 residues. Losses at the gene ends were 4 bases for V and 5 bases for J; bases not matched to a gene: 6. TCR beta rearrangements were amplified from peripheral blood genomic DNA. Multiplex touch-down PCR with TRB-A/B primers amplified rearranged V-D-J TRB sequences. TCRdb re-called the multiplex PCR reads with MiXCR, one entry per CDR3 protein. The sample has about 2,600 distinct CDR3 sequences; 50% to 60% are singletons. This TCR derives from a human donor with a solid tumor. The sample taken for sequencing was blood. This chain uses TRBV12-3 or TRBV12-4 with TRBJ2-7, with 9 bases fitting TRBD1. CDR3 DNA sequence: TGTGCCAGCAGTTCGCGGGACAGGGTTGACGAGCAGTACTTC. Translation gives CASSSRDRVDEQYF.